The clone carrying this T cell receptor beta chain was seen more than once but under ten times. This entry belongs to a study of T cell changes during pregnancy in multiple sclerosis. Profiling relied on immunoSEQ multiplex PCR, and the TCRdb table lists in-frame clones only, not all of them. The sample yields roughly 26,000 clones, 85% to 90% seen once. V lost 6 bases and J 4 bases, leaving 18 bases between the germline ends. Germline CDR1 MDHEN, CDR2 SYDVKM. The CDR3 extends over 15 amino acids. The TCR comes from a female donor with multiple sclerosis, enrolled in a pregnancy study. The rearrangement joins TRBV28 to TRBJ1-2, with D unresolved. Sequencing was performed on CD8+ T cells from peripheral blood mononuclear cells, taken in the second trimester of pregnancy. In nucleotides, the CDR3 is TGTGCCAGCAGGCCTGGAGGTGACTACTTCTATGGCTACACCTTC. It yields the protein CASRPGGDYFYGYTF.